The text below deals with one T cell receptor beta chain. The data derive from a study of blood T cell repertoires in COVID-19. Using immunoSEQ multiplex PCR, the repertoire was profiled, and TCRdb retains in-frame clones only, with some absent. The sample includes approximately 97,000 clones, approximately 80% seen only once; the top ten take approximately 4.5%. CDR1 is SGHTA, CDR2 FQGNSA, per germline. This CDR3 spans 13 amino acids. Trimming cost V 6 bases and J 4 bases; bases outside gene matches: 5. This clonotype was sampled from a human donor in a cohort sampled during active COVID-19. Input material: peripheral blood. The chain links TRBV7-2 to TRBJ1-2; the match to TRBD1 covers 7 bases. CDR3 bases: TGTGCCAGCAGGCTCGGGACAGCCTATGGCTACACCTTC. Its translation: CASRLGTAYGYTF.